This TCR beta chain originates from a study of early T cells in non-severe SARS-CoV-2 infection (dated by TCRdb to the early 2020s). Regarding the research as a whole: Bulk RNA from unsorted whole blood was used for TCR sequencing, so alpha and beta chains could not be paired.

Overall results and qualifications from the work: VDJdb matching was skewed toward anti-spike CD8 responses and likely underestimated virus-specific expansions, missing private and CD4 specificities.

V is shortened by 0 bases, J by 1 base, and the region joining them spans 3 bases. Including the terminal cysteine and phenylalanine, the CDR3 comprises 13 residues. Kept here is only the CDR3 DNA, which spans 39 bases and is read in frame from base 1. The germline V gene gives CDR1 as SGHTA and CDR2 as FQGNSA. Library construction relied on 5' RACE. Sequencing relied on a NextSeq 500. Unique molecular identifiers were attached to individual cDNA molecules in the TCR library protocol so that sequencing error and PCR bias could be corrected. Both TCR alpha and beta chains were sequenced, and tight co-correlation was observed between alpha and beta sequence abundances in each sample. The authors processed their data as follows. Decombinator V4 was used to annotate TCR sequences for V gene, J gene and CDR3. Expanded TCRs were defined as changing significantly between any two time points under a Poisson model with p below 0.0001. TCR abundances were normalised to the total number of TCRs sequenced in each sample and reported as counts per million. TRAV1-2 paired with TRAJ12, TRAJ20 or TRAJ33 defined MAIT TCRs, while TRAV10 paired with TRAJ18 defined iNKT TCRs. VDJdb, accessed on 1 November 2021, was searched for TCRs annotated for CMV, EBV and SARS-CoV-2, and TCRs annotated for more than one antigen were excluded. Using fastp at Q25 and MiXCR, TCRdb reprocessed the public reads and kept productive beta chains. Identical CDR3 protein sequences are pooled into one entry, listed with their most common genes and DNA. In this record, the V and J calls reflect TCRdb's handling and not the investigators' own analysis. This sample holds under 60,000 distinct CDR3 sequences; 7.5% to 9.5% were observed only once. 4% to 5.5% of the sample is in the top ten clones.

The study was a case-control design nested within a healthcare worker cohort in London, UK, with weekly nasopharyngeal swab PCR tests and blood sampling. Between 23 and 31 March 2020, the week of the UK lockdown, healthcare workers were enrolled and then followed up weekly for as long as 16 weeks. This clonotype was detected ten times or more. Its cognate antigen has yet to be identified. The sample holds no much larger clone one base away, and base qualities are not on file. Sequencing was performed on whole blood. The chain joins TRBV7-2 to TRBJ1-1, with no confident D gene call. This sequence originates from an adult who was a healthcare worker with PCR-confirmed SARS-CoV-2 infection or an uninfected control (not recorded which). Here the CDR3 is given as CASSLAGNTEAFF. The DNA sequence follows: TGTGCCAGCAGCTTAGCAGGGAACACTGAAGCTTTCTTT.